This TCR beta chain was obtained from a study of T cells in Graves' hyperthyroidism and ophthalmopathy (dated by TCRdb to the late 2010s). A note on the overall study: Peripheral blood samples were taken at initial diagnosis, before any treatment was given. A discovery cohort of around 100 patients, roughly 43 with Graves' ophthalmopathy and 57 with stable Graves' hyperthyroidism, was used to find distinguishing TCR V-J signatures. An independent validation cohort of about 19 hyperthyroidism patients and over 15 patients who later progressed to ophthalmopathy tested prospective prediction of ophthalmopathy. The approximately 90 discovery patients were randomly split 7:3 into training and test sets. In over five Graves' hyperthyroidism patients, the study also compared T-cell repertoires from thyroid tissue with T-cell repertoires from blood. After blood sampling, hyperthyroidism patients were treated with methimazole at a starting dose of 30 mg daily, and ophthalmopathy patients were treated with high-dose intravenous methylprednisolone. According to the paper, TCR Vbeta CDR3 sequencing was carried out on about 140 peripheral blood samples, which came from some 41 ophthalmopathy, fewer than 80 hyperthyroidism and some 17 progressor patients. General findings and caveats noted by the study authors: In validation, progression to ophthalmopathy was predicted by the model with more than 65% sensitivity and just over 72% specificity, a median of about 6 months before onset. In cross-validation, a model built on a 13 V-J signature told ophthalmopathy apart from stable hyperthyroidism with under 90% sensitivity and about 81% specificity, and in testing the same model reached 80%/75%. Most expanded thyroid clonotypes (frequency above 0.001) were also detected in blood, suggesting blood repertoires may reflect thyroid immune responses. No statistical method was used to set the sample size in advance, and investigators knew the group allocation.

The TCR beta CDR3 regions were amplified from the RNA transcripts. For the first round of RT-PCR on the TCR CDR3, the HTBI primer set was used together with the Qiagen OneStep RT-PCR kit. Libraries were constructed in a second round of multiplex PCR, after which size selection and purification were carried out. The libraries were sequenced on an Illumina HiSeq2000 using paired-end 100 bp reads. On the authors' methods: SOAPnuke was used to process the raw data, with reads discarded if the reads contained adapters or uncalled bases, had a mean Phred below 15, or lacked an exact constant-primer or identifier match. High-quality paired reads were merged using COPE v1.2.5, and each unique nucleotide sequence was defined as a clonotype. MiTCR v1.1 was used to align the clonotypes against IMGT TRBV, TRBD and TRBJ reference segments. The analysis was restricted to V-J combinations with a frequency above 0.0001, which together covered about 99% of the repertoires. The TCS score was defined as F50 (clonal expansion) divided by E x V (chaos), with BLOSUM62-based TCRdist calculated between CDR3 peptides within each V-J. Welch's t-statistics and random forest reduced roughly 530 V-J features to 13, which were used in a naive Bayes classifier (R e1071). TCRdb passed the public sequencing reads through fastp at Q25 and MiXCR, retaining productive beta sequences. Rows are unified per CDR3 protein, each entry keeping the most common DNA and genes. TCRdb assigned the V and J calls; the authors' analysis was not used. This sample has around 200,000 distinct CDR3 sequences in its table, and about 18% of those were observed once. Together, the top ten hold 35% to 50% of the sample.

Graves' hyperthyroidism was defined as stable when no progression to ophthalmopathy occurred over 18 months of follow-up. The hyperthyroidism patients were between 18 and 65 years old and newly diagnosed, with a disease duration of less than 2 months. The study excluded patients with uncontrolled infections, other autoimmune diseases, pregnancy or lactation. Diagnoses relied on clinical symptoms, serum thyroxine and TRAb, thyroid ultrasound and orbital computed tomography. PBMCs were isolated from 10 ml of fresh peripheral blood by Ficoll-Paque density gradient centrifugation. Trizol reagent was used to extract total RNA, and RNA quality was then checked on an Agilent 2100 Bioanalyzer. The CDR3 runs 15 residues from the cysteine to the phenylalanine. The entry retains the CDR3 DNA only, 45 bases that are in frame from base 1. Germline trimming: 6 bases from V, 7 bases from J; junction bases outside gene matches: 11. CDR1 and CDR2, looked up from the germline V gene, are MNHNS and SASEGT.

In its sample, this clonotype was seen many times. The specificity of this receptor is unknown. Qualities for individual bases were not recorded, and no much larger clone is one base off. Rearrangement joined TRBV6-1 to TRBJ2-7; the junction holds 11 bases that match TRBD1. The TCR was taken from a man aged 35-49 years with Graves' hyperthyroidism. Sequencing used blood. The DNA sequence reads TGTGCCAGCAGATCAGGACAGGGGGCTTTAGGGGAGCAGTACTTC. The resulting protein is CASRSGQGALGEQYF.